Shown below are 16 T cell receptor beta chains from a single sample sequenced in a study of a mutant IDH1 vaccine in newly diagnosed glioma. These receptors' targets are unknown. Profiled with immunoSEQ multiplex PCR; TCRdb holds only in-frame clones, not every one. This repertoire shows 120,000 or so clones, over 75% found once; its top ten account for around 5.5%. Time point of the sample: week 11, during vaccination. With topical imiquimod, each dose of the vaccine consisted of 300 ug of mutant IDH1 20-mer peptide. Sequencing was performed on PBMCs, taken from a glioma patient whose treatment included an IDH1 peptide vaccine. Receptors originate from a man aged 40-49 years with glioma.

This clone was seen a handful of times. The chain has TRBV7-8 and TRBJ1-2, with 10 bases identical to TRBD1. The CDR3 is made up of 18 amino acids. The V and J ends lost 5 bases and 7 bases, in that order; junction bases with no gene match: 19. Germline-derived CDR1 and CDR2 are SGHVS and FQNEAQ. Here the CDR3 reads CASSPAMDRGGKGSGYTF. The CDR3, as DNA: TGTGCCAGCAGCCCAGCAATGGACAGGGGGGGAAAGGGATCTGGCTACACCTTC.

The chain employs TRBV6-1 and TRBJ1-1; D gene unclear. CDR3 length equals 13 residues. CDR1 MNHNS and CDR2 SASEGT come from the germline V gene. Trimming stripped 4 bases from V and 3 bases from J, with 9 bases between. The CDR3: CASSGSGYTEAFF. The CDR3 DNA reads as TGTGCCAGCAGTGGAAGTGGCTACACTGAAGCTTTCTTT.

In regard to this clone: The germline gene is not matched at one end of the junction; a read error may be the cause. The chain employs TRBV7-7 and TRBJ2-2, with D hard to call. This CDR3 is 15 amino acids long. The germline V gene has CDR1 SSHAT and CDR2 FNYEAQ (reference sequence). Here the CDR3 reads CASSLGSTRTGELFF. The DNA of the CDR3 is TGTGCTAGCAGCTTAGGGTCAACGAGAACCGGGGAGCTGTTTTTT.

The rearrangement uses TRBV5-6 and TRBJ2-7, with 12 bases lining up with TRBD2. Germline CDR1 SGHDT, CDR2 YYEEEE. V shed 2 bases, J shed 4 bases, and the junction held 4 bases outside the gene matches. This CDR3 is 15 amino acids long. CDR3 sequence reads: CASSLLAGGPYEQYF. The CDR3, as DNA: TGTGCCAGCAGCTTACTAGCGGGGGGCCCTTACGAGCAGTACTTC.

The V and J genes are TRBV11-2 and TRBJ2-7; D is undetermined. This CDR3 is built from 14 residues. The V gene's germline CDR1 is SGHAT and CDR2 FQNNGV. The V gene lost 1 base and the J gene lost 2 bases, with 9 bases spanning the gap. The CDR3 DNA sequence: TGTGCCAGCAGCTTAGCCGGATCCACCTACGAGCAGTACTTC. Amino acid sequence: CASSLAGSTYEQYF.

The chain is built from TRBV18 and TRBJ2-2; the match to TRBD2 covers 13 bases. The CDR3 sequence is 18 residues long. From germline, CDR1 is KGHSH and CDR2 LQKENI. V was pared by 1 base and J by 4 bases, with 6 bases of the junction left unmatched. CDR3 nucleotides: TGTGCCAGCTCACCACGTACTAGCGGGAGGGCCGGCACCGGGGAGCTGTTTTTT. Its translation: CASSPRTSGRAGTGELFF.

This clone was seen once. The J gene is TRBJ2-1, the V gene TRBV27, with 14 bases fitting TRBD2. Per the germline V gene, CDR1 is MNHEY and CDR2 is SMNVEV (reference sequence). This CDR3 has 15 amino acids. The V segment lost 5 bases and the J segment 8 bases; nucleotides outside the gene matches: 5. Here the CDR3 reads CASSPGTSGSYEQFF. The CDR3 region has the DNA TGTGCCAGCAGTCCCGGGACTAGCGGGAGCTATGAGCAGTTCTTC.

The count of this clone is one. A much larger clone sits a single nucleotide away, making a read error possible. The CDR3 sequence: CASSLATGGPYEQYF. The CDR3 DNA reads TGTGCCAGCAGCCTAGCGACAGGGGGCCCCTACGAGCAGTACTTC. The genes are TRBV7-2 and TRBJ2-7; 10 bases align to TRBD1. Germline CDR1 and CDR2: SGHTA and FQGNSA. The CDR3 has 15 residues. Full variable domain (missing parts from reference TRBV7-2 and TRBJ2-7): GAGVSQSPSNKVTEKGKDVELRCDPISGHTALYWYRQSLGQGLEFLIYFQGNSAPDKSGLPSDRFSAERTGGSVSTLTIQRTQQEDSAVYLCASSLATGGPYEQYFGPGTRLTVT.

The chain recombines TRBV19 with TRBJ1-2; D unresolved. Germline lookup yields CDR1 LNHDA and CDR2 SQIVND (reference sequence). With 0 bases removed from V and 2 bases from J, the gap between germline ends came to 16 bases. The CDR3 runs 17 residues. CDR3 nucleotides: TGTGCCAGTAGTATAGATCGTGGGATGGCCCCGAACTATGGCTACACCTTC. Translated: CASSIDRGMAPNYGYTF. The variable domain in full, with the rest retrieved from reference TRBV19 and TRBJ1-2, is DGGITQSPKYLFRKEGQNVTLSCEQNLNHDAMYWYRQDPGQGLRLIYYSQIVNDFQKGDIAEGYSVSREKKESFPLTVTSAQKNPTAFYLCASSIDRGMAPNYGYTFGSGTRLTVV.

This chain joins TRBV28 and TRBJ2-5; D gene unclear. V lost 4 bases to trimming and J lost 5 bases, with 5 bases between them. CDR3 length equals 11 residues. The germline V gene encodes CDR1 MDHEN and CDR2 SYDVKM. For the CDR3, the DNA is TGTGCCAGCAGTTCAAGGGAGACCCAGTACTTC. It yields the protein CASSSRETQYF.

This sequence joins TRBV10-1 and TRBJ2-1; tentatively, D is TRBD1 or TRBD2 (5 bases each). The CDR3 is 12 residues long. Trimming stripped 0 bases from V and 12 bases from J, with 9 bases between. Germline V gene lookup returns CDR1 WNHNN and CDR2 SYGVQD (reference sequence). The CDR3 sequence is CASSESGTGQFF. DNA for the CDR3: TGCGCCAGCAGTGAGTCGGGGACCGGGCAGTTCTTC.

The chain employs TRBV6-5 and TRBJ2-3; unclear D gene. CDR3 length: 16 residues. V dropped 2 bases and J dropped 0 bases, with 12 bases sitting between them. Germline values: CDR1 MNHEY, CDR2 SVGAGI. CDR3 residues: CASSYRPRMSTDTQYF. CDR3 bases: TGTGCCAGCAGTTACCGTCCTCGGATGAGCACAGATACGCAGTATTTT.

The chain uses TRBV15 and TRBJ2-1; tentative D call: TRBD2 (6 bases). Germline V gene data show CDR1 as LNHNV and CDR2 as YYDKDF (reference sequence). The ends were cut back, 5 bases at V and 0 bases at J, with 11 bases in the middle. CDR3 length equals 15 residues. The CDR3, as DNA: TGTGCCACCAGCGTCGGGAGCGCCTCCTACAATGAGCAGTTCTTC. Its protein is CATSVGSASYNEQFF.

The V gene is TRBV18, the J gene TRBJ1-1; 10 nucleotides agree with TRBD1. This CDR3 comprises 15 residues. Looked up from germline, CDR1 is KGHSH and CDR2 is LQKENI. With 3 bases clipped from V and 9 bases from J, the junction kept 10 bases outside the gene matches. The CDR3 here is CASSPSTGGAYQAFF. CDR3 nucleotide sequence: TGTGCCAGCTCACCCTCGACAGGGGGCGCGTATCAAGCTTTCTTT.

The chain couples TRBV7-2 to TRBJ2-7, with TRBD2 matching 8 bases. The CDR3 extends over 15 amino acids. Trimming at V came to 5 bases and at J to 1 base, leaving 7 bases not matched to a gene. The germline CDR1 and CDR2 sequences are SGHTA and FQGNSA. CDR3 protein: CASSTSTSVSYEQYF. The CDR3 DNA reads TGTGCCAGCAGCACCTCGACTAGCGTATCCTACGAGCAGTACTTC.

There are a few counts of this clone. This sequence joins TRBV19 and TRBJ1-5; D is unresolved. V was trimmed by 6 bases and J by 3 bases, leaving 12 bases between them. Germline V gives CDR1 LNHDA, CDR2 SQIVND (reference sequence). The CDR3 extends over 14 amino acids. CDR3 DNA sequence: TGTGCCAGTAGCGACCAGGTCTACAATCAGCCCCAGCATTTT. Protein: CASSDQVYNQPQHF.